This T cell receptor beta chain was observed in a study of blood T cell repertoires in COVID-19. All enrollees were roughly 18 to 100 years old and from roughly 22 US areas. Germline V gene data show CDR1 as SGHDN and CDR2 as FVKESK. The CDR3 length is 14 residues. V lost 4 bases to trimming and J lost 2 bases, with 11 bases between them. As handled by the study authors: Estimated nucleated cell counts came from reference gene primer amplification. Libraries were prepared by immunoSEQ multiplex PCR; TCRdb keeps only in-frame clonotypes and omits some of them. V and J calls and clone size follow that table, whereas D and trimming were derived from the DNA. In the table there are roughly 300,000 clones, 80% to 90% of which are singletons.

Sequencing was done on a sample of PBMCs or T cells enriched from blood (not recorded which). The chain joins TRBV14 to TRBJ2-5; D gene unclear. This TCR derives from a woman between 40 and 50 years old with acute COVID-19. CDR3: CASSLNTVQETQYF. The CDR3 DNA is TGTGCCAGCAGCCTAAATACAGTACAAGAGACCCAGTACTTC.